The 7 T cell receptor beta chains below come from one sample, sequenced in a study of cytomegalovirus exposure and HLA in healthy donors. Primers for the PCR totalled 60 Vbeta and 13 Jbeta. Some clones are missing from TCRdb's copy, which holds only in-frame ones; the method was immunoSEQ multiplex PCR. The sample includes under 150,000 clones, approximately 77% seen only once; the top ten take under 2%. Source material: PBMCs. Receptors originate from a man aged 18 to 29 in good health and CMV-seronegative.

This chain links TRBV19 with TRBJ1-1, with TRBD1 matching over 8 bases. V was pared by 3 bases and J by 3 bases, with 9 bases of the junction left unmatched. Germline V CDR1 and CDR2: LNHDA, SQIVND (reference sequence). The CDR3 has 16 residues. The DNA for the CDR3 is TGTGCCAGTAGTATTTATGACAGGGGCACGGACACTGAAGCTTTCTTT. It codes for CASSIYDRGTDTEAFF.

The chain carries TRBV9 and TRBJ1-4; 9 bases are a match to TRBD1. V was pared by 0 bases and J by 10 bases, with 4 bases of the junction left unmatched. The CDR3 totals 14 residues. The germline gives CDR1 SGDLS, CDR2 YYNGEE. CDR3 DNA: TGTGCCAGCAGCGTAGAGGGGACAGGGCGAAAACTGTTTTTT. Encoded protein: CASSVEGTGRKLFF. Filled out from reference TRBV9 and TRBJ1-4, the complete variable domain reads DSGVTQTPKHLITATGQRVTLRCSPRSGDLSVYWYQQSLDQGLQFLIQYYNGEERAKGNILERFSAQQFPDLHSELNLSSLELGDSALYFCASSVEGTGRKLFFGSGTQLSVL.

This chain links TRBV9 with TRBJ2-1; TRBD1 matches 10 bases. The CDR3 is made up of 15 amino acids. Trimming cost V 3 bases and J 4 bases; bases outside gene matches: 4. Germline values: CDR1 SGDLS, CDR2 YYNGEE. As DNA, the CDR3 is TGTGCCAGCAGCGCCGACAGGGGGCTTTACAATGAGCAGTTCTTC. Its protein product is CASSADRGLYNEQFF.

This chain joins TRBV7-9 and TRBJ1-1; no firm D call. Germline lookup yields CDR1 SEHNR and CDR2 FQNEAQ (reference sequence). This CDR3 contains 15 residues. Trimming pared 2 bases from V and 2 bases from J, leaving 12 bases between. The CDR3 nucleotides are TGTGCCAGCAGCTTAAGTTTGCCAGTCAACACTGAAGCTTTCTTT. It codes for CASSLSLPVNTEAFF.

The rearrangement links TRBV9 to TRBJ2-7, with TRBD1 matching over 7 bases. V gave up 3 bases and J gave up 3 bases; unmatched junction bases: 6. Germline CDR1 SGDLS, CDR2 YYNGEE. The CDR3 is 14 amino acids. The CDR3: CASSAGTAIYEQYF. The DNA of the CDR3 is TGTGCCAGCAGCGCAGGGACAGCGATCTACGAGCAGTACTTC. Full variable domain (remainder filled in from reference TRBV9 and TRBJ2-7): DSGVTQTPKHLITATGQRVTLRCSPRSGDLSVYWYQQSLDQGLQFLIQYYNGEERAKGNILERFSAQQFPDLHSELNLSSLELGDSALYFCASSAGTAIYEQYFGPGTRLTVT.

V usage is TRBV7-6 and J usage is TRBJ2-7; a weak D match, TRBD2 (5 bases). Germline loops: CDR1 SGHVS, CDR2 FNYEAQ. This CDR3 has 12 amino acids. Trimming removed 5 bases at V and 5 bases at J, with 10 bases between. The CDR3 loop reads CASSRGGHEQYF. The CDR3 bases are TGTGCCAGCAGCCGCGGAGGCCACGAGCAGTACTTC.

This rearrangement joins TRBV11-2 to TRBJ1-1; 8 bases map to TRBD1. From germline, CDR1 is SGHAT and CDR2 FQNNGV. V lost 2 bases to trimming and J lost 10 bases; unmatched junction nucleotides: 15. This CDR3 spans 16 amino acids. Written as DNA, the CDR3 is TGTGCCAGCAGCTTAAGACAGGGGTCGCGAAGTGATGTAGCTTTCTTT. This codes for CASSLRQGSRSDVAFF.